The next 15 T cell receptor beta chains were all read from a single sample in a study of identical twins. In TCRdb, the 5' RACE reads were re-called with MiXCR into one record per CDR3 protein. The top ten clones hold around 13% of a sample with about 790,000 distinct CDR3 sequences, 15% to 20% of them seen once. These sequences were also reported in another study, on T cells expressing NK-cell markers.

Sequenced input: PBMCs. These receptors were obtained from a woman aged 18-30 years in good health.

The chain combines TRBV6-5 with TRBJ1-6; TRBD1 is a possible D gene (6 bases). Trimming removed 2 bases from V and 7 bases from J, with 21 bases in between. This CDR3 has 18 amino acids. CDR1 MNHEY and CDR2 SVGAGI come from the germline V gene. In nucleotides, the CDR3 is TGTGCCAGCAGTTACACATCCCAGGGGACCGGGAGGAATTCACCCCTCCACTTT. Residues: CASSYTSQGTGRNSPLHF.

This clonotype was found a few times. The genes are TRBV3-1 and TRBJ2-5, with TRBD2 matching 8 bases. The CDR3 contains 15 residues. From germline, CDR1 is LGHDT and CDR2 YNNKEL (reference sequence). Trimming took 2 bases from V and 2 from J; bases not matched to a gene: 4. As DNA, the CDR3 is TGTGCCAGCAGCCAACAACTAGCGGTTCAAGAGACCCAGTACTTC. Protein sequence: CASSQQLAVQETQYF.

The chain carries TRBV13 and TRBJ2-5; D tentatively reads TRBD1 or TRBD2 (5 bases each). CDR1 and CDR2 from the germline V gene are PRHDT and FYEKMQ (reference sequence). The V gene lost 7 bases and the J gene lost 5 bases, with 17 bases spanning the gap. This CDR3 region has 14 residues. CDR3 sequence (DNA): TGTGCCAGCATACAACGGGGCTTGGGGGAGACCCAGTACTTC. It encodes CASIQRGLGETQYF.

The table lists this clonotype with a few counts. The rearrangement uses TRBV28 and TRBJ2-1; the match to TRBD2 covers 10 bases. Trimming at V came to 6 bases and at J to 9 bases, leaving 14 bases not matched to a gene. Germline V gene lookup returns CDR1 MDHEN and CDR2 SYDVKM. The CDR3 loop spans 16 amino acids. As DNA, the CDR3 is TGTGCCAGCAGCCCGTCTGGGTTAGCGGGGGGAGCTGAGCAGTTCTTC. Protein: CASSPSGLAGGAEQFF.

This clonotype came up a few times. The rearrangement links TRBV5-1 to TRBJ1-1, with D unclear. Germline V lookup: CDR1 SGHRS, CDR2 YFSETQ. Trimming took off 5 bases at V and 0 bases at J, with 11 bases between the two ends. This CDR3 comprises 14 residues. The CDR3 bases are TGCGCCAGCAGTCCGGTTATGCTGAACACTGAAGCTTTCTTT. It codes for CASSPVMLNTEAFF.

The chain uses TRBV9 and TRBJ2-1, with no clear D. The ends were cut back, 4 bases at V and 8 bases at J, with 13 bases in the middle. The CDR3 runs 13 residues. In germline, CDR1 is SGDLS, CDR2 YYNGEE. CDR3: CASSLGRLDEQFF. In nucleotides, the CDR3 is TGTGCCAGCAGCCTCGGCAGGCTGGATGAGCAGTTCTTC.

This clonotype was detected a few times. The genes are TRBV7-9 and TRBJ2-7; the D call may be TRBD1 or TRBD2 (5 bases each). V was cut by 5 bases and J by 0 bases, with 17 bases left in between. The CDR3 loop spans 16 amino acids. Looked up from germline, CDR1 is SEHNR and CDR2 is FQNEAQ (reference sequence). The DNA of the CDR3 is TGTGCCAGCAGCACCAGTAGGGGAGCCAGCTCCTACGAGCAGTACTTC. Encoded protein: CASSTSRGASSYEQYF.

This clonotype was seen ten or more times. V is TRBV12-3 or TRBV12-4 and J is TRBJ2-7; no clear D gene. CDR3 length: 12 amino acids. The V and J ends lost 6 bases and 5 bases respectively, with 11 bases between them. The CDR3 protein is CASSPDIDEQYF. In DNA form, the CDR3 reads TGTGCCAGCAGCCCCGACATAGACGAGCAGTACTTC.

The chain employs TRBV27 and TRBJ2-1, with TRBD1 as a possible D gene (6 bases). Germline values: CDR1 MNHEY, CDR2 SMNVEV (reference sequence). V shed 6 bases and J shed 6 bases, with 15 bases lying between them. This CDR3 contains 14 residues. CDR3 in DNA: TGTGCCAGCAGACGCCTTACAGGGTTCAATGAGCAGTTCTTC. Translation gives CASRRLTGFNEQFF.

This clonotype has only a few counts. V and J are TRBV19 and TRBJ2-1; 13 bases are a match to TRBD2. Trimming took 4 bases from V and 6 from J; bases not matched to a gene: 3. The CDR3 covers 15 residues. Germline V gene lookup returns CDR1 LNHDA and CDR2 SQIVND (reference sequence). The CDR3 sequence: CASSKLAGGVNEQFF. DNA for the CDR3: TGTGCCAGTAGTAAACTAGCGGGGGGGGTCAATGAGCAGTTCTTC.

In its sample, this clonotype was seen a few times. The V gene is TRBV5-5, the J gene TRBJ1-1; possibly TRBD1 for D (6 bases). The CDR3 spans 14 residues. Trimming took 5 bases from V and 5 from J, leaving 16 bases between them. Germline loops: CDR1 SGHKS, CDR2 YYEKEE (reference sequence). This CDR3 is CASRSGVRGTEAFF. The CDR3, as DNA: TGTGCCAGCAGGTCAGGGGTTAGGGGTACTGAAGCTTTCTTT.

This clonotype was observed a handful of times. This chain connects TRBV20-1 to TRBJ2-4, with TRBD2 matching over 7 bases. The CDR3 sequence is 15 residues long. The germline V gene encodes CDR1 DFQATT and CDR2 SNEGSKA (reference sequence). The ends lost 0 bases at V and 2 bases at J; junction bases unmatched: 4. This CDR3 is CSARDPGGPKNIQYF. The CDR3 nucleotides read TGCAGTGCTAGAGATCCGGGGGGACCCAAAAACATTCAGTACTTC.

The CDR3 sequence: CAWSLPEEWRETQYF. The DNA for the CDR3 is TGTGCCTGGAGTTTGCCTGAGGAGTGGCGGGAGACCCAGTACTTC. The chain carries TRBV30 and TRBJ2-5; D gene unclear. The V gene's germline CDR1 is GTSNPN and CDR2 SVGIG (reference sequence). The V and J ends lost 2 bases and 5 bases respectively, with 18 bases between them. The CDR3 has 15 amino acids.

This sequence joins TRBV27 and TRBJ2-1, with 10 bases lining up with TRBD2. CDR1 and CDR2 from the germline V gene are MNHEY and SMNVEV (reference sequence). J gave up 1 base and V 4 bases, and 7 bases lay outside the gene matches. The CDR3 totals 17 residues. CDR3: CASSSPFSGRSYNEQFF. In DNA, the CDR3 is TGTGCCAGCAGTTCGCCGTTTAGCGGGAGGTCCTACAATGAGCAGTTCTTC.

The table lists this clonotype with a few counts. This chain joins TRBV20-1 and TRBJ2-1, with D uncertain. CDR1 and CDR2 (germline): DFQATT, SNEGSKA (reference sequence). The CDR3 consists of 14 residues. With 5 bases removed from V and 3 bases from J, the gap between germline ends came to 14 bases. The CDR3 spells CSAPPAEHYNEQFF. As DNA, the CDR3 is TGCAGTGCTCCCCCGGCGGAGCACTACAATGAGCAGTTCTTC.